One and the same sample provided the 18 T cell receptor beta chains below, sequenced in a study of cytomegalovirus exposure and HLA in healthy donors. Sequencing was performed with immunoSEQ multiplex PCR; in TCRdb, only in-frame clones are kept and a portion is missing. Of approximately 190,000 clones in the sample, approximately 80% are singletons; the top ten hold 10% to 15%. The sequencing input was PBMCs. Every receptor here comes from a woman in her 30s in good health and CMV-seropositive.

The chain uses TRBV6-5 and TRBJ2-2; perhaps TRBD1 as D (5 bases). V was shortened by 2 bases and J by 8 bases, with 9 bases between the two germline ends. This CDR3 has 13 residues. In germline, CDR1 is MNHEY, CDR2 SVGAGI. In DNA, the CDR3 is TGTGCCAGCAGTTACAGGGGATATGGGGAGCTGTTTTTT. Translation gives CASSYRGYGELFF.

This sequence joins TRBV11-2 and TRBJ1-2; a possible D gene is TRBD1 (6 bases). Trimming took 5 bases from V and 8 from J, leaving 15 bases between them. The CDR3 loop spans 13 amino acids. CDR1 is SGHAT, CDR2 FQNNGV, per germline. The CDR3 DNA follows: TGTGCCAGCAGCCCGTGGACAGAGGAGGGCTACACCTTC. The encoded protein is CASSPWTEEGYTF.

This rearrangement joins TRBV30 to TRBJ1-2, with TRBD1 identical over 8 bases. Germline V gives CDR1 GTSNPN, CDR2 SVGIG (reference sequence). The CDR3 is 13 amino acids. V shed 5 bases and J 4 bases; nucleotides not matched to a gene: 6. This CDR3 is CAWEQGASYGYTF. In nucleotides, the CDR3 is TGTGCCTGGGAGCAGGGGGCGTCCTATGGCTACACCTTC.

The gene calls are TRBV7-3 and TRBJ2-1, with D possibly matching TRBD1 (6 bases). Trimming removed 6 bases at V and 0 bases at J, with 15 bases between. The CDR3 loop spans 16 amino acids. Looked up from germline, CDR1 is SGHTA and CDR2 is FQGTGA. CDR3 sequence (DNA): TGTGCCAGCAGTGAGTGGGCGGACAGCTCCTACAATGAGCAGTTCTTC. Translation: CASSEWADSSYNEQFF.

V usage is TRBV29-1 and J usage is TRBJ2-5, with 7 bases fitting TRBD2. This CDR3 is 14 amino acids long. Germline CDR1 is SQVTM and CDR2 is ANQGSEA. The V segment lost 3 bases and the J segment 4 bases; nucleotides outside the gene matches: 8. CDR3 loop: CSVDRAGVAETQYF. The CDR3, as DNA: TGCAGCGTTGACCGGGCGGGAGTAGCAGAGACCCAGTACTTC.

The genes are TRBV2 and TRBJ1-5; D is uncertain. Germline CDR1 SNHLY, CDR2 FYNNEI. This CDR3 spans 12 amino acids. Trimming took 7 bases from V and 4 from J, leaving 8 bases between them. The CDR3 reads CASTEVNQPQHF. DNA for the CDR3: TGTGCCAGCACGGAGGTAAATCAGCCCCAGCATTTT.

This rearrangement joins TRBV5-1 to TRBJ1-5; D gene unclear. V lost 0 bases and J lost 0, with 7 bases in between. The germline V gene has CDR1 SGHRS and CDR2 YFSETQ. There are 15 residues in the CDR3. The CDR3 nucleotides are TGCGCCAGCAGCTTGGGCACCTATAGCAATCAGCCCCAGCATTTT. Its protein is CASSLGTYSNQPQHF.

This sequence joins TRBV5-1 and TRBJ2-1; TRBD2 aligns across 11 bases. The CDR3 length is 16 residues. Germline values: CDR1 SGHRS, CDR2 YFSETQ. Losses at the gene ends were 0 bases for V and 7 bases for J; bases not matched to a gene: 6. The CDR3 loop is CASSLVLAGVQNEQFF. Written as DNA, the CDR3 is TGCGCCAGCAGCTTGGTACTAGCGGGAGTTCAAAATGAGCAGTTCTTC.

The chain is built from TRBV7-2 and TRBJ1-5, with D tentatively TRBD1 (5 bases). This CDR3 region has 15 residues. V dropped 0 bases and J dropped 5 bases, with 11 bases sitting between them. Germline CDR1 SGHTA, CDR2 FQGNSA. CDR3 nucleotide sequence: TGTGCCAGCAGCTTAGCGCTGGGGGGGGATCAGCCCCAGCATTTT. Translating gives CASSLALGGDQPQHF.

This sequence joins TRBV28 and TRBJ2-1, with unresolved D. This CDR3 has 11 amino acids. V was trimmed by 6 bases and J by 6 bases, leaving 6 bases between them. CDR1 MDHEN and CDR2 SYDVKM come from the germline V gene. For the CDR3, the DNA is TGTGCCAGCAGGGAGACCAATGAGCAGTTCTTC. Translating it yields CASRETNEQFF. Complete variable domain (other parts from reference TRBV28 and TRBJ2-1): DVKVTQSSRYLVKRTGEKVFLECVQDMDHENMFWYRQDPGLGLRLIYFSYDVKMKEKGDIPEGYSVSREKKERFSLILESASTNQTSMYLCASRETNEQFFGPGTRLTVL.

The rearrangement links TRBV5-1 to TRBJ1-2, with 8 nucleotides matching TRBD1. With 0 bases clipped from V and 3 bases from J, the junction kept 7 bases outside the gene matches. This CDR3 is 16 amino acids long. CDR1 is SGHRS and CDR2 is YFSETQ in the germline V gene. CDR3 protein: CASSLATGTGDYGYTF. Written as DNA, the CDR3 is TGCGCCAGCAGCTTGGCCACAGGGACAGGTGACTATGGCTACACCTTC.

The chain uses TRBV9 and TRBJ1-1; D is perhaps TRBD1 (6 bases). The CDR3 spans 13 residues. V lost 2 bases and J lost 4, with 9 bases in between. Germline values: CDR1 SGDLS, CDR2 YYNGEE. The CDR3 loop is CASSVQGFTEAFF. The CDR3 DNA reads TGTGCCAGCAGCGTTCAGGGGTTCACTGAAGCTTTCTTT. Filled out from reference TRBV9 and TRBJ1-1, the complete variable domain reads DSGVTQTPKHLITATGQRVTLRCSPRSGDLSVYWYQQSLDQGLQFLIQYYNGEERAKGNILERFSAQQFPDLHSELNLSSLELGDSALYFCASSVQGFTEAFFGQGTRLTVV.

V is TRBV5-6 and J is TRBJ2-7, with a possible D match to TRBD1 (6 bases). Germline CDR1 SGHDT, CDR2 YYEEEE. This CDR3 comprises 14 residues. V was trimmed by 4 bases and J by 2 bases, leaving 13 bases between them. The CDR3 DNA follows: TGTGCCAGCAGCCAGTCCACAGGGACCTACGAGCAGTACTTC. Its translation: CASSQSTGTYEQYF.

This clone was seen once. Here the CDR3 reads CASSLITGGRNEKLFF. The CDR3 DNA follows: TGTGCCAGCAGTTTAATTACAGGGGGGCGAAATGAAAAACTGTTTTTT. The rearrangement joins TRBV2 to TRBJ1-4, with 8 bases aligning to TRBD1. V lost 5 bases and J lost 5; bases outside the gene matches: 10. The germline gives CDR1 SNHLY, CDR2 FYNNEI. The length of the CDR3 is 16 residues.

The V call is TRBV5-1, the J call TRBJ2-7; 11 positions match TRBD2. CDR1 SGHRS and CDR2 YFSETQ come from the germline V gene. After removal of 0 bases from V and 6 bases from J, the junction contained 5 bases not matched to a gene. The CDR3 loop spans 15 amino acids. This chain's CDR3 is CASSLVVAGGREQYF. DNA for the CDR3: TGCGCCAGCAGCTTGGTAGTAGCGGGAGGGCGCGAGCAGTACTTC.

This clone has only one observation. The J gene is TRBJ1-5, the V gene TRBV27, with 9 bases fitting TRBD1. Trimming cost V 5 bases and J 3 bases; bases outside gene matches: 11. The CDR3 has 17 residues. Germline-derived CDR1 and CDR2 are MNHEY and SMNVEV (reference sequence). The CDR3 here is CASSRNPGQGTNQPQHF. In nucleotides, the CDR3 is TGTGCCAGCAGTCGAAACCCGGGACAGGGAACCAATCAGCCCCAGCATTTT.

V gene TRBV5-6 combines with J gene TRBJ1-1, with D unclear. V lost 4 bases to trimming and J lost 1 base, with 20 bases between them. The germline V gene has CDR1 SGHDT and CDR2 YYEEEE. This CDR3 comprises 17 residues. Here the CDR3 DNA reads TGTGCCAGCAGCCCATCTTTGCGGACTGGAACGAACACTGAAGCTTTCTTT. Translation: CASSPSLRTGTNTEAFF.

The chain recombines TRBV6-6 with TRBJ2-3, with D possibly matching TRBD2 (6 bases). Germline V gives CDR1 MNHNY, CDR2 SVGAGI (reference sequence). The CDR3 contains 15 residues. Trimming took off 10 bases at V and 1 base at J, with 18 bases between the two ends. The DNA of the CDR3 is TGTGCCACCCGAGGGAGCGGGTGGGGCACAGATACGCAGTATTTT. The encoded protein is CATRGSGWGTDTQYF.